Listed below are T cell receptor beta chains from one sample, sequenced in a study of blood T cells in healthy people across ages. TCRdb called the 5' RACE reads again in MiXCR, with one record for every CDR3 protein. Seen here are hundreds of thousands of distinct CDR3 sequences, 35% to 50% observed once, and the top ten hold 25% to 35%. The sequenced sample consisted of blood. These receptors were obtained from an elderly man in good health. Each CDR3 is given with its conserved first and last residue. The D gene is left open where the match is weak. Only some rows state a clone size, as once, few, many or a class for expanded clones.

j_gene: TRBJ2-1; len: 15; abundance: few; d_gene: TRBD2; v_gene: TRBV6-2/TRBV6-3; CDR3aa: CASSRETSGSPEQFF; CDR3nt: TGTGCCAGCAGTAGGGAGACTAGCGGGAGTCCTGAGCAGTTCTTC
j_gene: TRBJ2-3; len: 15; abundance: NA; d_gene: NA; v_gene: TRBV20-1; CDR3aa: CSARAGGGVTDTQYF; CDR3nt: TGCAGTGCTAGAGCAGGCGGCGGGGTTACAGATACGCAGTATTTT
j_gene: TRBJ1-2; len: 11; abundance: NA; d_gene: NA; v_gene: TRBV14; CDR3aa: CASSQGASYTF; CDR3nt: TGTGCCAGCAGCCAAGGGGCTAGCTACACCTTC
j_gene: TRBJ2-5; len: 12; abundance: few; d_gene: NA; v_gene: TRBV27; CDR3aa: CASIGYGGTQYF; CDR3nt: TGTGCCAGCATAGGGTATGGAGGGACCCAGTACTTC
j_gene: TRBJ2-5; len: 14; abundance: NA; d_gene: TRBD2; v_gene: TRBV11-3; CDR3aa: CASSSSGGMKTQYF; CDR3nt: TGTGCCAGCAGCTCTAGCGGGGGGATGAAGACCCAGTACTTC
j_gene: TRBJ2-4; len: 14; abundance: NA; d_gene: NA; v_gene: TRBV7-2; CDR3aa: CASSSPVNYNEQYF; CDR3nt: TGTGCCAGCAGCTCCCCGGTTAACTACAATGAGCAGTACTTC
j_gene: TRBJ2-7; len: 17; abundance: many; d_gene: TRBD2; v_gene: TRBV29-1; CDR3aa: CSVEDWASGGENYEQYF; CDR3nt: TGCAGCGTTGAAGATTGGGCTAGCGGGGGGGAAAACTACGAGCAGTACTTC
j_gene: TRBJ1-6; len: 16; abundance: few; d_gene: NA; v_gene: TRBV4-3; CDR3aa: CASSQDWGRTGSPLHF; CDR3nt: TGCGCCAGCAGCCAAGATTGGGGGCGCACTGGATCACCCCTCCACTTT
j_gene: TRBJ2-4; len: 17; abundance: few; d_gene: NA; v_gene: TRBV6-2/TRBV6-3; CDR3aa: CASSLLLGKLAKNIQYF; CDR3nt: TGTGCCAGCAGCTTACTCTTGGGGAAACTAGCCAAAAACATTCAGTACTTC
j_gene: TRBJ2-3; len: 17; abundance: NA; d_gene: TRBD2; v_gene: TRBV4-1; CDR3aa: CASSQPLLAGGTDTQYF; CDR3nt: TGCGCCAGCAGCCAACCCCTACTAGCGGGGGGCACAGATACGCAGTATTTT
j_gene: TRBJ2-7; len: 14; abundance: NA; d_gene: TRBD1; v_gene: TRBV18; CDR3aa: CASSPQTGGNEQYF; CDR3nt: TGTGCCAGCTCACCCCAGACAGGGGGCAACGAGCAGTACTTC
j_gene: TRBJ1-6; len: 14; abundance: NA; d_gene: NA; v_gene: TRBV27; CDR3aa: CASSFGPYNSPLHF; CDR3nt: TGTGCCAGCAGTTTCGGGCCCTATAATTCACCCCTCCACTTT
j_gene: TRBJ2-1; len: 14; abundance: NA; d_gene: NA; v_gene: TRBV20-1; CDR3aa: CSAHSNRPYNEQFF; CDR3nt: TGCAGTGCTCATTCCAACAGGCCCTACAATGAGCAGTTCTTC
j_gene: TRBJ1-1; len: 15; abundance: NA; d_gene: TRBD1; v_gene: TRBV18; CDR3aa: CASSPRTGVNTEAFF; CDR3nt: TGTGCCAGCTCACCCAGGACAGGAGTTAACACTGAAGCTTTCTTT
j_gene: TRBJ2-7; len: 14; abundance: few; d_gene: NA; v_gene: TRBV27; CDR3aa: CASRNRETFYEQYF; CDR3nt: TGTGCCAGCAGGAACCGGGAGACATTCTACGAGCAGTACTTC
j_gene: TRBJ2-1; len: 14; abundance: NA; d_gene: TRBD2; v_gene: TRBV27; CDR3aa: CASTRLAGNNEQFF; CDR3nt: TGTGCAAGCACAAGACTAGCGGGGAACAATGAGCAGTTCTTC
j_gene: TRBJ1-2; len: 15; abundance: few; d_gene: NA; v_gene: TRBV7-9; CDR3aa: CASSWPQTVDGGYTF; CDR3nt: TGTGCCAGCAGCTGGCCTCAGACAGTCGATGGCGGCTACACCTTC
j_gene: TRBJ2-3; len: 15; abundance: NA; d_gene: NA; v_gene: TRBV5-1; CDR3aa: CASSHGGRFTDTQYF; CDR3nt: TGCGCCAGCAGCCATGGAGGGCGATTCACAGATACGCAGTATTTT
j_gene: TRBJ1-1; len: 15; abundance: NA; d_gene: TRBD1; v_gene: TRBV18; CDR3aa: CASSPQGAENTEAFF; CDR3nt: TGTGCCAGCTCACCACAGGGGGCAGAGAACACTGAAGCTTTCTTT
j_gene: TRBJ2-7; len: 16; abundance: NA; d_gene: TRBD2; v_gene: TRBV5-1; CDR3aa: CVSSPSGLATTYEQYF; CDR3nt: TGCGTCAGCAGCCCGTCAGGACTAGCAACGACCTACGAGCAGTACTTC
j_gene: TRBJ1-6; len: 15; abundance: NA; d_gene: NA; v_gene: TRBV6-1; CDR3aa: CASLGLGSYNSPLHF; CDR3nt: TGTGCCAGCCTTGGCCTTGGCAGCTATAATTCACCCCTCCACTTT
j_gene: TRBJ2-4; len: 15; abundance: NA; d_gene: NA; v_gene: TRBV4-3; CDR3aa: CASSRQYVAKNIQYF; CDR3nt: TGCGCCAGCAGCCGACAGTACGTAGCCAAAAACATTCAGTACTTC
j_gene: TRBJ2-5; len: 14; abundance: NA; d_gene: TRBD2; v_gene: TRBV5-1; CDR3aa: CASNQAGGQETQYF; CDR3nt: TGCGCCAGCAACCAAGCGGGAGGACAAGAGACCCAGTACTTC
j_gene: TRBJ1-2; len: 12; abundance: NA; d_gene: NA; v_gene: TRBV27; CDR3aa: CASSPDHYGYTF; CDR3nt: TGTGCCAGCAGTCCTGACCACTATGGCTACACCTTC
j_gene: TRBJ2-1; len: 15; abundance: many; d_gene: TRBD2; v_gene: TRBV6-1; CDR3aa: CASWGLAGAGNEQFF; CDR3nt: TGTGCCAGCTGGGGACTAGCGGGGGCGGGCAATGAGCAGTTCTTC
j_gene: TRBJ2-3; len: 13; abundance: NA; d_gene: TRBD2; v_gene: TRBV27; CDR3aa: CAGTLAGADTQYF; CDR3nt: TGTGCCGGCACCCTAGCGGGAGCTGATACGCAGTATTTT
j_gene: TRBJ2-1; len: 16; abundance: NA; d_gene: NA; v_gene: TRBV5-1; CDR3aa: CASSLAGAGGGNEQFF; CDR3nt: TGCGCCAGCAGCTTGGCGGGGGCAGGGGGTGGCAATGAGCAGTTCTTC
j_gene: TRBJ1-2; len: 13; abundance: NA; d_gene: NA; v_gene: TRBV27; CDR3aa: CASSLSFSYGYTF; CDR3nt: TGTGCCAGCAGTTTATCGTTCAGCTATGGCTACACCTTC
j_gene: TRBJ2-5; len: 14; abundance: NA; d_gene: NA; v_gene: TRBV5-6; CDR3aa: CASSFGVKQETQYF; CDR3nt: TGTGCCAGCAGCTTCGGGGTCAAACAAGAGACCCAGTACTTC
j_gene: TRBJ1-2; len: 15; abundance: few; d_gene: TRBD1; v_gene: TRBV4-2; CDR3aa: CASSASQDRGHGYTF; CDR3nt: TGTGCCAGCAGCGCATCCCAGGACAGGGGGCATGGCTACACCTTC
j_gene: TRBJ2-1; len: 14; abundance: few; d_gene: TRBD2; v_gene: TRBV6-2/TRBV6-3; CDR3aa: CASSGTRGPNEQFF; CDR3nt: TGTGCCAGCAGCGGGACTAGAGGGCCCAATGAGCAGTTCTTC
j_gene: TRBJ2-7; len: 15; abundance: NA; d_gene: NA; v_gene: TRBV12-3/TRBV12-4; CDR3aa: CASSPQGSLLYEQYF; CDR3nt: TGTGCCAGCAGTCCACAGGGTTCGTTGCTCTACGAGCAGTACTTC
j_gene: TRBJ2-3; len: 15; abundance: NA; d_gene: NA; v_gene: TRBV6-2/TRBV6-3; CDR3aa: CASSYFRSNTDTQYF; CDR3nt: TGTGCCAGCAGTTACTTTCGGTCAAACACAGATACGCAGTATTTT
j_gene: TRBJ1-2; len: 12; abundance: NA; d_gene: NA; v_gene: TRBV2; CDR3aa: CVSGPGPYGYTF; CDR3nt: TGTGTCAGCGGACCGGGGCCCTATGGCTACACCTTC
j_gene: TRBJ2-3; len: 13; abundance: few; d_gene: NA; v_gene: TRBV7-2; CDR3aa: CASGVGGSDTQYF; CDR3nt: TGTGCCAGCGGCGTCGGGGGATCAGATACGCAGTATTTT
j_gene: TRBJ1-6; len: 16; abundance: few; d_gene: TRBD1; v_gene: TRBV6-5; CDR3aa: CASSYEGQVLNSPLHF; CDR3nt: TGTGCCAGCAGTTACGAGGGACAGGTTCTGAATTCACCCCTCCACTTT
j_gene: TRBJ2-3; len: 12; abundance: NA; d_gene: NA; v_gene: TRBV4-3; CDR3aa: CASSQGDDTQYF; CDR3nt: TGCGCCAGCAGCCAAGGGGACGATACGCAGTATTTT
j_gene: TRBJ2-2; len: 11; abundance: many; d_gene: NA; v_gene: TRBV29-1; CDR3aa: CSAHVGGELFF; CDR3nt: TGCAGCGCTCATGTCGGCGGGGAGCTGTTTTTT
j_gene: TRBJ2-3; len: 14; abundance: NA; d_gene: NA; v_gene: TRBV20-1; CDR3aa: CSPEGRISTDTQYF; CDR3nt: TGCAGTCCCGAAGGCCGAATTAGCACAGATACGCAGTATTTT
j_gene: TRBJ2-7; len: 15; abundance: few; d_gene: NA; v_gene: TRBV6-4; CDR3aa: CASSDNSSQGYEQYF; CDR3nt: TGTGCCAGCAGTGACAACTCGTCCCAGGGCTACGAGCAGTACTTC
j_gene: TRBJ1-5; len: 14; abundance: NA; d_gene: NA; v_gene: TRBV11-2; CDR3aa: CASSRVGGNQPQHF; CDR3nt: TGTGCCAGCAGCCGCGTGGGGGGAAATCAGCCCCAGCATTTT
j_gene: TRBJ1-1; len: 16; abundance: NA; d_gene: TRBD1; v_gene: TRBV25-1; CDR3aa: CASSPRTGGTGPEAFF; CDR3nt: TGTGCCAGCAGTCCCCGGACAGGGGGAACAGGACCTGAAGCTTTCTTT
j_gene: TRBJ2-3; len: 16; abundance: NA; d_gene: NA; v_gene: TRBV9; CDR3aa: CASSVARQGGTDTQYF; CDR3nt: TGTGCCAGCAGCGTAGCTCGACAGGGAGGGACAGATACGCAGTATTTT
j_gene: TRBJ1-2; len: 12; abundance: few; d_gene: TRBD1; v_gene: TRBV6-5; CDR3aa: CASTQGAHGYTF; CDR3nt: TGTGCCAGCACCCAGGGGGCTCATGGCTACACCTTC
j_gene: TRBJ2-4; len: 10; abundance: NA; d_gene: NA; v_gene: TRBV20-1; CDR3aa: CSAKDNIQYF; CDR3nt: TGCAGTGCTAAAGATAACATTCAGTACTTC
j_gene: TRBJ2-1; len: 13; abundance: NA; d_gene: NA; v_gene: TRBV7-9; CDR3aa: CARGTSRGEEQFF; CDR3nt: TGTGCCAGGGGGACCTCAAGGGGGGAGGAGCAGTTCTTC
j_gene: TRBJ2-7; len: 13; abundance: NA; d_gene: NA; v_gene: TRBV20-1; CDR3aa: CSARAPNRDEQYF; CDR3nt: TGCAGTGCTAGAGCCCCTAACAGGGACGAGCAGTACTTC
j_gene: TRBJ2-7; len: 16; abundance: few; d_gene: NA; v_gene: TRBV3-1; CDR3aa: CASSRPISAYSYEQYF; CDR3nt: TGTGCCAGCAGCCGCCCAATTAGCGCATACTCCTACGAGCAGTACTTC
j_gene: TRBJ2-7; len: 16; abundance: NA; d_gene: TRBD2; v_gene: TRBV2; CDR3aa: CASRETRLAGGNEQYF; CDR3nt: TGTGCCAGCAGAGAGACAAGACTAGCGGGAGGTAACGAGCAGTACTTC
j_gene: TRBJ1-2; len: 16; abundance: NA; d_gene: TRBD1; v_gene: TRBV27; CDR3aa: CASSPMIRDSNYGYTF; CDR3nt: TGTGCCAGCAGTCCCATGATCCGGGACAGTAACTATGGCTACACCTTC
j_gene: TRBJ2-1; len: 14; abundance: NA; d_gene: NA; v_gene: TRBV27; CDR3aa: CASSQTLVPYEQFF; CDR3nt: TGTGCCAGCAGTCAGACACTAGTTCCCTATGAGCAGTTCTTC
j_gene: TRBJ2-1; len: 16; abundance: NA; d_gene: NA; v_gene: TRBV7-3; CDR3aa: CASSPQPLTKDNEQFF; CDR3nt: TGTGCCAGCAGCCCACAACCACTGACCAAGGACAATGAGCAGTTCTTC
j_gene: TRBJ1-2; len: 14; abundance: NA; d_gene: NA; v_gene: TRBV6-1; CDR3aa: CASSEPASFYGYTF; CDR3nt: TGTGCCAGCAGTGAACCGGCCTCCTTCTATGGCTACACCTTC
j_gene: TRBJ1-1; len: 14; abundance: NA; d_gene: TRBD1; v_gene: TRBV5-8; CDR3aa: CASSLVGQATEAFF; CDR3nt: TGTGCCAGCAGCTTGGTAGGACAGGCCACTGAAGCTTTCTTT
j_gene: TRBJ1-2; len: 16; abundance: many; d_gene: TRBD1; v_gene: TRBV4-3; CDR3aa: CASSQTGTGVNYGYTF; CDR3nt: TGCGCCAGCAGCCAAACCGGGACAGGGGTTAACTATGGCTACACCTTC
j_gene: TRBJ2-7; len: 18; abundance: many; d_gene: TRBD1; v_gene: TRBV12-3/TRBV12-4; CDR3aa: CASSLRRSGTGGLGEQYF; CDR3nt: TGTGCCAGCAGTTTAAGACGTTCAGGGACAGGGGGCCTTGGAGAGCAGTACTTC
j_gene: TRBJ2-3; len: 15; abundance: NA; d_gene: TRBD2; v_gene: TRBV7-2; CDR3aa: CASSLGQREGDTQYF; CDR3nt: TGTGCCAGCAGCTTGGGGCAGCGGGAGGGGGATACGCAGTATTTT
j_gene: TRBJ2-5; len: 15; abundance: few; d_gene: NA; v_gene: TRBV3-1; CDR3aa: CASSQVRTSGNEQYF; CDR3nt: TGTGCCAGCAGCCAAGTTAGGACGTCGGGGAATGAGCAGTACTTC